One sample yielded the 19 T cell receptor beta chains listed below, sequenced in a study of human T cells and chemical hapten exposure (dated by TCRdb to the early 2020s). Libraries were constructed by RACE. Sequencing was performed on a NextSeq 500. TCRdb trimmed public reads at Q25 via fastp, called clones via MiXCR and kept in-frame beta chains. Every entry covers one CDR3 protein and lists the most common genes and DNA from its rows. The sample contains 300,000 to 400,000 distinct CDR3 sequences, roughly 5% of them found a single time. The biggest ten clones account for just over 2.5% of the sample. The time point label for this specimen denotes: pre-sensitization, week 0. The treatment or condition label here, explained by the study, means: therapeutic diphenylcyclopropenone sensitization with weekly scalp DPC. Source: whole blood, taken in connection with sensitization to the hapten diphenylcyclopropenone (DPC). Receptors originate from a woman in her 50s with alopecia areata. Some clones in this sample may be carry-over from other donors' samples.

This clonotype was detected ten times or more. V and J are TRBV7-2 and TRBJ2-1; D remains unclear. Deletions cut 3 bases from V and 0 bases from J, with 9 bases between. CDR3 length: 15 residues. Germline lookup yields CDR1 SGHTA and CDR2 FQGNSA. For the CDR3, the DNA is TGTGCCAGCAGCTTTGACGCCAGCTCCTACAATGAGCAGTTCTTC. Protein product: CASSFDASSYNEQFF.

This clonotype was recorded many times. The chain carries TRBV12-3 or TRBV12-4 and TRBJ1-5, with D possibly being TRBD1 (6 bases). The CDR3 has 14 residues. V was clipped by 6 bases and J by 2 bases, with 11 bases between them. CDR3 protein: CASSFAGGNQPQHF. The CDR3 coding sequence is TGTGCCAGCAGCTTCGCAGGGGGCAATCAGCCCCAGCATTTT.

This clonotype was seen only a few times. This chain connects TRBV7-2 to TRBJ2-5; 10 bases are shared with TRBD2. Germline CDR1 is SGHTA and CDR2 is FQGNSA. CDR3 length equals 15 residues. J gave up 3 bases and V 3 bases, and 4 bases lay outside the gene matches. The CDR3 sequence: CASSFWTSGKETQYF. The DNA of the CDR3 is TGTGCCAGCAGCTTTTGGACTAGCGGAAAAGAGACCCAGTACTTC.

This clonotype has at least ten counts. The chain carries TRBV27 and TRBJ2-1, with a weak D call TRBD2 (7 bases). The V end was cut by 3 bases, the J end by 9 bases, with 12 bases between. The CDR3 contains 13 residues. CDR1 is MNHEY, CDR2 SMNVEV, per germline (reference sequence). The CDR3 reads CASSLGGLGEQFF. In DNA form, the CDR3 reads TGTGCCAGCAGTTTGGGGGGGCTGGGTGAGCAGTTCTTC.

This clonotype showed up many times. This sequence joins TRBV4-2 and TRBJ2-7, with D hard to call. V lost 2 bases and J 6 bases, leaving 8 bases between the germline ends. This CDR3 has 12 amino acids. The germline gives CDR1 LGHNA, CDR2 YNFKEQ. The CDR3 loop reads CASSQMLGEQYF. The CDR3 region has the DNA TGTGCCAGCAGCCAAATGCTCGGCGAGCAGTACTTC.

The chain uses TRBV6-2 or TRBV6-3 and TRBJ1-1, with D unresolved. CDR3 length: 15 residues. Trimming left V 4 bases short and J 6 bases short, with 18 bases between. The V gene's germline CDR1 is MNHEY and CDR2 SVGEGT. The CDR3 bases are TGTGCCAGCAGTTCTTATCTAGGAAGGGATGCTGAAGCTTTCTTT. Residues: CASSSYLGRDAEAFF.

This clonotype was picked up many times. This chain joins TRBV6-6 and TRBJ1-2; D is unresolved. The V end was cut by 5 bases, the J end by 2 bases, with 9 bases between. The CDR3 has 13 amino acids. Germline CDR1 reads MNHNY; CDR2 reads SVGAGI (reference sequence). CDR3 DNA: TGTGCCAGCAGTACTGCCCAAAACTATGGCTACACCTTC. Its protein is CASSTAQNYGYTF.

This clonotype was observed a handful of times. J is TRBJ1-6 and V is TRBV28; 10 bases fit TRBD1. Germline-derived CDR1 and CDR2 are MDHEN and SYDVKM. Trimming removed 6 bases from V and 9 bases from J; junction bases left unmatched: 11. This CDR3 is 16 amino acids long. Here the CDR3 DNA reads TGTGCCAGCAGCTCCTCAGACAGGGGGCTAGGTTCACCCCTCCACTTT. Its translation: CASSSSDRGLGSPLHF. The whole variable domain, remainder taken from reference TRBV28 and TRBJ1-6, is DVKVTQSSRYLVKRTGEKVFLECVQDMDHENMFWYRQDPGLGLRLIYFSYDVKMKEKGDIPEGYSVSREKKERFSLILESASTNQTSMYLCASSSSDRGLGSPLHFGNGTRLTVT.

The rearrangement joins TRBV25-1 to TRBJ2-4, with D perhaps TRBD2 (7 bases). CDR3 size: 17 residues. Germline V lookup: CDR1 MGHDK, CDR2 SYGVNS. The V and J ends lost 1 base and 0 bases respectively, with 13 bases between them. CDR3 nucleotides: TGTGCCAGCAGTGAATGGCCGGGGGGCGCAGCCAAAAACATTCAGTACTTC. This gives the protein CASSEWPGGAAKNIQYF.

A few counts support this clonotype. The chain joins TRBV28 to TRBJ2-6; 7 bases map to TRBD1. CDR3 length: 16 residues. V lost 5 bases, J lost 4 bases, and 8 bases stayed unmatched. Germline values: CDR1 MDHEN, CDR2 SYDVKM. The CDR3 here is CASSRQGTYGANVLTF. The DNA of the CDR3 is TGTGCCAGCAGTCGACAGGGAACGTACGGGGCCAACGTCCTGACTTTC.

The genes are TRBV10-3 and TRBJ2-6; a weak D match, TRBD2 (7 bases). Per the germline V gene, CDR1 is ENHRY and CDR2 is SYGVKD. Trimming removed 4 bases from V and 2 bases from J, with 24 bases in between. The length of the CDR3 is 20 residues. Here the CDR3 reads CAISGNRAGETSPGANVLTF. DNA for the CDR3: TGTGCCATCAGTGGGAACAGGGCGGGGGAAACTTCCCCTGGGGCCAACGTCCTGACTTTC.

This clonotype occurred many times. This chain uses TRBV7-9 with TRBJ1-1; perhaps TRBD1 as D (6 bases). The V and J ends lost 3 bases and 3 bases respectively, with 17 bases between them. From germline, CDR1 is SEHNR and CDR2 FQNEAQ (reference sequence). The CDR3 spans 16 residues. The CDR3 sequence is CASSFPRPGADTEAFF. The CDR3 DNA reads as TGTGCCAGCAGCTTTCCCCGGCCGGGGGCGGACACTGAAGCTTTCTTT.

This chain joins TRBV12-3 or TRBV12-4 and TRBJ1-6, with D possibly matching TRBD1 (5 bases). V was trimmed by 5 bases and J by 7 bases, leaving 15 bases between them. The CDR3 runs to 15 residues. CDR3 residues: CASSTAGVRNSPLHF. DNA of the CDR3: TGTGCCAGCAGTACCGCGGGGGTAAGGAATTCACCCCTCCACTTT.

There are many counts of this clonotype. The rearrangement links TRBV14 to TRBJ1-1; D uncertain. This CDR3 is 12 amino acids long. Germline CDR1 SGHDN, CDR2 FVKESK. V lost 1 base, J lost 11 bases, and 11 bases lay in between. The CDR3 sequence is CASSQASPGAFF. The CDR3 bases are TGTGCCAGCAGCCAAGCAAGCCCGGGGGCTTTCTTT.

This clonotype was seen ten or more times. The gene calls are TRBV29-1 and TRBJ2-3; D is undetermined. The CDR3 length is 17 residues. Trimming cost V 0 bases and J 3 bases, with 19 bases left between them. Germline V CDR1 and CDR2: SQVTM, ANQGSEA. The CDR3 spells CSVEDATGFSTTDTQYF. The CDR3 DNA sequence: TGCAGCGTTGAAGATGCTACGGGCTTCAGTACTACAGATACGCAGTATTTT.

This clonotype was picked up a small number of times. The genes are TRBV9 and TRBJ2-7; 10 positions match TRBD2. V lost 2 bases to trimming and J lost 5 bases; unmatched junction nucleotides: 7. Looked up from germline, CDR1 is SGDLS and CDR2 is YYNGEE. This CDR3 region has 15 residues. The CDR3 spells CASSVGSGGIHEQYF. The CDR3 DNA sequence: TGTGCCAGCAGCGTGGGTAGCGGGGGGATTCACGAGCAGTACTTC. Full variable domain (rest looked up from reference TRBV9 and TRBJ2-7): DSGVTQTPKHLITATGQRVTLRCSPRSGDLSVYWYQQSLDQGLQFLIQYYNGEERAKGNILERFSAQQFPDLHSELNLSSLELGDSALYFCASSVGSGGIHEQYFGPGTRLTVT.

This clonotype was detected a few times. The chain has TRBV24-1 and TRBJ1-1, with 9 nucleotides matching TRBD1. The V gene end was trimmed by 10 bases and the J gene end by 6 bases; junction bases not matched to a gene: 8. Germline values: CDR1 KGHDR, CDR2 SFDVKD. The CDR3 runs 13 residues. The CDR3 here is CATTGGQGPEAFF. In DNA form, the CDR3 reads TGTGCCACGACTGGGGGACAGGGTCCTGAAGCTTTCTTT.

This clonotype has only a few counts. This chain joins TRBV9 and TRBJ1-1; D might be TRBD1 (5 bases). The V gene's germline CDR1 is SGDLS and CDR2 YYNGEE. The CDR3 covers 15 residues. Trimming removed 4 bases from V and 4 bases from J, with 17 bases in between. The CDR3 sequence: CASSSSPGQGTEAFF. DNA of the CDR3: TGTGCCAGCAGCTCCTCACCCGGTCAGGGCACTGAAGCTTTCTTT.

This clonotype was counted ten times or more. V and J are TRBV6-5 and TRBJ2-3; 7 bases are shared with TRBD2. The CDR3 has 15 amino acids. The germline V gene has CDR1 MNHEY and CDR2 SVGAGI. After removal of 3 bases from V and 2 bases from J, the junction contained 5 bases not matched to a gene. The CDR3: CASSYWGGDTDTQYF. The CDR3 DNA reads TGTGCCAGCAGTTATTGGGGGGGGGACACAGATACGCAGTATTTT.